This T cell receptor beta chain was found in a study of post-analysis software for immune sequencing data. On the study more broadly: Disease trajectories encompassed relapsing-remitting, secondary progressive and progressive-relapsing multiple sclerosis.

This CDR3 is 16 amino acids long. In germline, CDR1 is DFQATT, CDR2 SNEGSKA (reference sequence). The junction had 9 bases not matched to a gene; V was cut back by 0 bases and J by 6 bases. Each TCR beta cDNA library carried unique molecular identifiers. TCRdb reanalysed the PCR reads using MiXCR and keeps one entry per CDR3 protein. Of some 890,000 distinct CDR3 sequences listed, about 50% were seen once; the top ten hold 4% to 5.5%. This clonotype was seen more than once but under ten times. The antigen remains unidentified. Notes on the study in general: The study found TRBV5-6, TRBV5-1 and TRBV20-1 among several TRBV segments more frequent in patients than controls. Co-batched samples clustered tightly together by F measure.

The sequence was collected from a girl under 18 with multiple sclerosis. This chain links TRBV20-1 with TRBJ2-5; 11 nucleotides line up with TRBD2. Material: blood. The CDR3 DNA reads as TGCAGTGCTAGAGATCAGGCTAGCGGGGGGAGAAAGACCCAGTACTTC. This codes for CSARDQASGGRKTQYF.